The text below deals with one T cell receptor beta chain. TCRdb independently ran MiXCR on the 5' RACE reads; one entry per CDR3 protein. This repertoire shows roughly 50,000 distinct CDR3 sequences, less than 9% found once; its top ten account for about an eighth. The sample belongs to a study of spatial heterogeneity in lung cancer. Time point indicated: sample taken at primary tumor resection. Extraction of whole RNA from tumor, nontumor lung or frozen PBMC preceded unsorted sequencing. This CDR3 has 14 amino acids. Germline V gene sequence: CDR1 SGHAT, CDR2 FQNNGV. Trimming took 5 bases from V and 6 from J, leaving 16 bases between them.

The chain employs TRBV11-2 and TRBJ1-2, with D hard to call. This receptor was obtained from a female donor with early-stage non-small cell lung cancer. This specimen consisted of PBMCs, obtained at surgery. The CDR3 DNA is TGTGCCAGCAGCAAAACCTCCGAATACGATGGCTACACCTTC. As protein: CASSKTSEYDGYTF.